These 27 T cell receptor beta chains share one sample of origin, sequenced in a study of naive and memory T cell subsets. Study observations and caveats: Especially in CD8 cells, naive repertoires contained a few larger clonotypes, possibly CD45RA-re-expressing memory cells.

The antigens of these receptors remain unknown. The beta constant-region primer was an equimolar mix of two oligonucleotides covering TRBC1 and TRBC2. Ligated cDNA was amplified by four rounds of PCR with nested alpha and beta constant-region primers and SP2. TCRdb used MiXCR to reprocess the UMI-ligation and nested PCR reads, holding one entry per CDR3 protein. The table lists about 160,000 distinct CDR3 sequences, 22% of them singletons. The source material was naive CD4+ T cells from blood. These receptors all stem from a human donor in good health.

This clonotype appeared a few times. This rearrangement joins TRBV7-2 to TRBJ1-3; possibly TRBD1 for D (6 bases). This CDR3 has 16 residues. Germline lookup yields CDR1 SGHTA and CDR2 FQGNSA. V shed 1 base and J shed 1 base, with 11 bases lying between them. The CDR3 DNA reads TGTGCCAGCAGCTTAGAGGGGGTGGTATCTGGAAACACCATATATTTT. It is translated as CASSLEGVVSGNTIYF.

The sample holds a few counts of this clonotype. The genes are TRBV10-3 and TRBJ2-7, with 9 bases aligning to TRBD2. The germline V gene has CDR1 ENHRY and CDR2 SYGVKD. CDR3 size: 16 residues. Losses at the gene ends were 7 bases for V and 0 bases for J; bases not matched to a gene: 10. Here the CDR3 DNA reads TGTGCCATCACTGAAAGAGCGGGAGGTAGCTCCTACGAGCAGTACTTC. This translates into CAITERAGGSSYEQYF.

This clonotype turned up a few times. V gene TRBV28 combines with J gene TRBJ1-5; 9 positions match TRBD1. The germline V gene has CDR1 MDHEN and CDR2 SYDVKM. V shed 5 bases, J shed 6 bases, and the junction held 5 bases outside the gene matches. The CDR3 contains 14 residues. CDR3 sequence (DNA): TGTGCCAGCAGTGCACAGGGGGCGATTCAGCCCCAGCATTTT. Translating it yields CASSAQGAIQPQHF.

This clonotype was observed a few times. The gene calls are TRBV7-9 and TRBJ2-7, with a possible D match to TRBD1 (5 bases). Per the germline V gene, CDR1 is SEHNR and CDR2 is FQNEAQ (reference sequence). The CDR3 is made up of 11 amino acids. The V end lost 8 bases, the J end lost 3 bases, and 8 bases lay between the germline ends. The CDR3 DNA sequence: TGTGCCAGCGGCAGGGACTACGAGCAGTACTTC. This encodes CASGRDYEQYF.

This clonotype was seen more than once but under ten times. The chain recombines TRBV6-5 with TRBJ2-2; no clear D. The CDR3 length is 15 residues. V dropped 2 bases and J dropped 4 bases, with 11 bases sitting between them. Germline CDR1 reads MNHEY; CDR2 reads SVGAGI. CDR3 sequence: CASSYGQWVTGELFF. DNA of the CDR3: TGTGCCAGCAGTTACGGGCAGTGGGTCACCGGGGAGCTGTTTTTT.

This clonotype was detected a few times. This rearrangement joins TRBV14 to TRBJ1-4; no reliable D call. This CDR3 region has 14 residues. V was clipped by 5 bases and J by 3 bases, with 10 bases between them. Germline CDR1 and CDR2: SGHDN and FVKESK. CDR3 DNA sequence: TGTGCCAGCAGCGGGATCGCAGCTAATGAAAAACTGTTTTTT. It specifies CASSGIAANEKLFF.

The chain employs TRBV5-1 and TRBJ2-1; 8 bases map to TRBD1. V trimming: 0 bases; J trimming: 8 bases; junction bases outside the gene matches: 4. The germline V gene encodes CDR1 SGHRS and CDR2 YFSETQ. The CDR3 extends over 14 amino acids. CDR3 region: CASSLGQGFDEQFF. CDR3 in DNA: TGCGCCAGCAGCTTGGGACAGGGGTTCGATGAGCAGTTCTTC.

This clonotype was recorded at least ten times. The V call is TRBV6-2 or TRBV6-3, the J call TRBJ2-1; D is perhaps TRBD1 (5 bases). The CDR3 loop spans 14 amino acids. V lost 4 bases, J lost 2 bases, and 9 bases lay in between. Germline V gene data show CDR1 as MNHEY and CDR2 as SVGEGT. The CDR3 coding sequence is TGTGCCAGCAGTTTCCAGGGTCCCTACAATGAGCAGTTCTTC. Amino acid sequence: CASSFQGPYNEQFF.

In DNA, the CDR3 is TGCAGTGCTACCCGGGCGGAGGGTAATGAAAAACTGTTTTTT. Its translation: CSATRAEGNEKLFF. This chain links TRBV20-1 with TRBJ1-4; no reliable D call. Trimming stripped 4 bases from V and 4 bases from J, with 13 bases between. Germline V gene sequence: CDR1 DFQATT, CDR2 SNEGSKA (reference sequence). The CDR3 has 14 residues.

This clonotype was observed a handful of times. The rearrangement joins TRBV28 to TRBJ2-7, with 7 bases aligning to TRBD1. This CDR3 spans 15 amino acids. V trimming: 4 bases; J trimming: 2 bases; junction bases outside the gene matches: 8. Germline CDR1 is MDHEN and CDR2 is SYDVKM. Written as DNA, the CDR3 is TGTGCCAGCAGTTCCCCCGGGACAGCGACCTACGAGCAGTACTTC. Protein sequence: CASSSPGTATYEQYF.

There are a few counts of this clonotype. The chain links TRBV2 to TRBJ2-5; D may be TRBD1 (6 bases). Germline assignment: CDR1 SNHLY and CDR2 FYNNEI. V gave up 6 bases and J gave up 2 bases, with 16 bases separating them. The CDR3 is 15 amino acids. DNA for the CDR3: TGTGCCAGCAGGAATCAGGACAGCATTCAAGAGACCCAGTACTTC. Translating it yields CASRNQDSIQETQYF.

This chain connects TRBV5-1 to TRBJ1-6; TRBD1 agrees at 9 bases. Germline CDR1 reads SGHRS; CDR2 reads YFSETQ. Trimming cost V 1 base and J 7 bases; bases outside gene matches: 6. The CDR3 runs 16 residues. This CDR3 reads CASSLRQGGSNSPLHF. CDR3 nucleotides: TGCGCCAGCAGCTTGCGACAGGGGGGCTCGAATTCACCCCTCCACTTT.

This clonotype has a count of ten or more. This rearrangement joins TRBV7-9 to TRBJ2-7; 8 bases fit TRBD1. The CDR3 is 14 residues long. CDR1 SEHNR and CDR2 FQNEAQ come from the germline V gene (reference sequence). J gave up 2 bases and V 3 bases, and 3 bases lay outside the gene matches. CDR3 loop: CASSLGTGPYEQYF. DNA for the CDR3: TGTGCCAGCAGCTTGGGGACAGGTCCCTACGAGCAGTACTTC. Filled out from reference TRBV7-9 and TRBJ2-7, the complete variable domain reads DTGVSQNPRHKITKRGQNVTFRCDPISEHNRLYWYRQTLGQGPEFLTYFQNEAQLEKSRLLSDRFSAERPKGSFSTLEIQRTEQGDSAMYLCASSLGTGPYEQYFGPGTRLTVT.

This clonotype was counted between two and nine times. V gene TRBV3-1 combines with J gene TRBJ2-7; D unclear. Germline assignment: CDR1 LGHDT and CDR2 YNNKEL (reference sequence). The CDR3 is 11 residues long. The ends were cut back, 10 bases at V and 1 base at J, with 8 bases in the middle. The CDR3 is CATSRSYEQYF. DNA of the CDR3: TGTGCCACCTCCCGGTCCTACGAGCAGTACTTC.

This chain connects TRBV29-1 to TRBJ2-5, with D unclear. The V end was cut by 2 bases, the J end by 5 bases, with 18 bases between. The CDR3 contains 15 residues. The germline V gene encodes CDR1 SQVTM and CDR2 ANQGSEA. CDR3: CSVEQTNSFSETQYF. CDR3 nucleotide sequence: TGCAGCGTTGAACAGACGAATAGTTTCAGCGAGACCCAGTACTTC.

A few counts support this clonotype. The rearrangement links TRBV11-3 to TRBJ2-2, with 7 bases identical to TRBD1. The germline gives CDR1 SGHNT, CDR2 YENEEA. The ends lost 3 bases at V and 0 bases at J; junction bases unmatched: 1. The CDR3 runs to 15 residues. In nucleotides, the CDR3 is TGTGCCAGCAGCTTGAGGGGGCCGAACACCGGGGAGCTGTTTTTT. Its translation is CASSLRGPNTGELFF.

The chain links TRBV11-3 to TRBJ2-5, with TRBD1 as a possible D gene (6 bases). The germline V gene encodes CDR1 SGHNT and CDR2 YENEEA. The CDR3 is 14 residues long. The V gene lost 5 bases and the J gene lost 5 bases, with 15 bases spanning the gap. The CDR3 DNA follows: TGTGCCAGCAGCAAGGACAGCGCCCCGGAGACCCAGTACTTC. This codes for CASSKDSAPETQYF.

This clonotype has ten or more counts. The rearrangement joins TRBV5-1 to TRBJ2-1; D not certain. Germline V gives CDR1 SGHRS, CDR2 YFSETQ. The CDR3 sequence is 13 residues long. Between the trimmed V and J ends, which lost 0 bases and 7 bases, there was a span of 8 bases. The CDR3 DNA follows: TGCGCCAGCAGCTTGGTCAGGAGTAATGAGCAGTTCTTC. Translated: CASSLVRSNEQFF.

This clonotype was detected a few times. The chain couples TRBV21-1 to TRBJ2-7; the D call of TRBD2 is as the table states it, not checked on the DNA. TRBV21-1 corresponds to a pseudogene. The CDR3 runs to 18 residues. The CDR3 reads CASSKPRAPYMGVYEQYF. The DNA of the CDR3 is TGTGCCAGCAGCAAACCCAGGGCCCCATACATGGGAGTGTACGAGCAGTACTTC.

The J gene is TRBJ2-3, the V gene TRBV9; 7 bases match TRBD1. The CDR3 extends over 14 amino acids. Per germline, CDR1 SGDLS and CDR2 YYNGEE. V lost 0 bases to trimming and J lost 4 bases; unmatched junction nucleotides: 2. CDR3 sequence: CASSVVQGSDTQYF. The CDR3 DNA sequence: TGTGCCAGCAGCGTAGTACAGGGGTCAGATACGCAGTATTTT.

The chain combines TRBV29-1 with TRBJ1-4; the match to TRBD1 covers 8 bases. Germline-derived CDR1 and CDR2 are SQVTM and ANQGSEA. This CDR3 is 14 amino acids long. V shed 7 bases and J 7 bases; nucleotides not matched to a gene: 11. CDR3 residues: CSAGTGTGSEKLFF. The DNA of the CDR3 is TGCAGCGCCGGGACCGGGACAGGTTCTGAAAAACTGTTTTTT.

The chain is built from TRBV6-1 and TRBJ2-7; D not certain. The V and J ends lost 0 bases and 3 bases respectively, with 12 bases between them. This CDR3 comprises 15 residues. CDR1 and CDR2 (germline): MNHNS, SASEGT. The CDR3: CASSEAMGSYYEQYF. DNA of the CDR3: TGTGCCAGCAGTGAAGCTATGGGCAGCTACTACGAGCAGTACTTC.

The J gene is TRBJ2-1, the V gene TRBV12-3 or TRBV12-4; 7 positions match TRBD2. The CDR3 covers 16 residues. Trimming at V came to 0 bases and at J to 1 base, leaving 3 bases not matched to a gene. CDR3 residues: CASSLAAGRSYNEQFF. The CDR3 DNA reads TGTGCCAGCAGTTTAGCAGCGGGGAGGTCCTACAATGAGCAGTTCTTC.

This clonotype turned up a few times. The genes are TRBV20-1 and TRBJ2-7; D gene unclear. Deletions cut 5 bases from V and 1 base from J, with 12 bases between. Germline V CDR1 and CDR2: DFQATT, SNEGSKA (reference sequence). The CDR3 is 13 residues long. The CDR3: CSAHSTLSYEQYF. The CDR3 DNA reads as TGCAGTGCTCACTCGACGCTTTCCTACGAGCAGTACTTC.

This sequence joins TRBV20-1 and TRBJ2-7; 9 bases map to TRBD2. The germline V gene has CDR1 DFQATT and CDR2 SNEGSKA (reference sequence). The trim removed 0 bases at V and 4 bases at J, leaving 7 bases unmatched. The CDR3 runs 15 residues. CDR3: CSARDTPGLAYEQYF. The DNA of the CDR3 is TGCAGTGCTAGAGACACCCCGGGACTAGCTTACGAGCAGTACTTC.

As DNA, the CDR3 is TGTGCCAGCAGACTAGCAGGGGGCACTGAAGCTTTCTTT. This translates into CASRLAGGTEAFF. The chain uses TRBV7-8 and TRBJ1-1; 7 positions match TRBD1. The CDR3 is 13 amino acids. With V trimmed by 6 bases and J by 4 bases, 5 bases remained unmatched. Per germline, CDR1 SGHVS and CDR2 FQNEAQ.

CDR3 amino acids: CATSDAFEGGGTYEQYF. Here the CDR3 DNA reads TGTGCCACCAGTGATGCTTTTGAGGGGGGCGGTACCTACGAGCAGTACTTC. J is TRBJ2-7 and V is TRBV24-1, with D perhaps TRBD1 or TRBD2 (6 bases each). V shed 3 bases and J shed 2 bases, with 19 bases lying between them. Germline CDR1 KGHDR, CDR2 SFDVKD. The CDR3 is 17 residues long.